The present T cell receptor (beta chain) was sequenced within a study of T cells after yellow fever vaccination. As for the study in general: Fractions of limited cellularity were prepared by means of SMART-Seq v4 Ultra Low Input.

Study results and limitations: Secondary responses were weaker yet peaked faster, day 5 versus 15. The booster response re-showed most primary clones: around 97% CD4, approximately 86% CD8. Abundant clonotypes from the bulk population could get into FACS-sorted repertoires as contaminants.

As for this clonotype: Its antigen is unknown.

The V end was cut by 4 bases, the J end by 0 bases, with 11 bases between. This CDR3 region has 14 residues. Germline CDR1 is SGHRS and CDR2 is YFSETQ. TCRdb redid the calling of the 5' RACE reads with MiXCR, one entry per CDR3 protein. Of 450,000 to 550,000 distinct CDR3 sequences in the sample, around a fifth were seen once. The TCR was taken from a man between 18 and 29 years old who received the YFV17D yellow fever vaccine. The sample here was PBMCs, taken 20 to 25 days after the first yellow fever vaccination. This chain uses TRBV5-1 with TRBJ2-7; TRBD2 is a possible D gene (5 bases). For the CDR3, the DNA is TGCGCCAGCAGCGATGCAGGAGGCTCCTACGAGCAGTACTTC. It encodes CASSDAGGSYEQYF.